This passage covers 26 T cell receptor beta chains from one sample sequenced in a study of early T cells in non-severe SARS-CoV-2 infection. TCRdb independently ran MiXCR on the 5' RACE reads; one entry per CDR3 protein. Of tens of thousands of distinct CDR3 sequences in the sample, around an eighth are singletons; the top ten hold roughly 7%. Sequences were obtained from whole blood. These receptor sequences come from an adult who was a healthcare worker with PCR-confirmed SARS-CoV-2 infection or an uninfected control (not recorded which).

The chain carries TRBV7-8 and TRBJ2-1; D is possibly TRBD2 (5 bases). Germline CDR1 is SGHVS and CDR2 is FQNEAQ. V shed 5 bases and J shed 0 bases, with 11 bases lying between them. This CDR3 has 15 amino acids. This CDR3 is CASSVKRYSYNEQFF. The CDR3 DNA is TGTGCCAGCAGCGTAAAGCGGTACTCCTACAATGAGCAGTTCTTC.

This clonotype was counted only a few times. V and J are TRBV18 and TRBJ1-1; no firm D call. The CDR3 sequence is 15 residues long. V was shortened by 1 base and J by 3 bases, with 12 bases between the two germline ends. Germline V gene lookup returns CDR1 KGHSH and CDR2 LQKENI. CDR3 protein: CASSPRSGVDTEAFF. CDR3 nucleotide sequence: TGTGCCAGCTCACCACGATCCGGGGTTGACACTGAAGCTTTCTTT.

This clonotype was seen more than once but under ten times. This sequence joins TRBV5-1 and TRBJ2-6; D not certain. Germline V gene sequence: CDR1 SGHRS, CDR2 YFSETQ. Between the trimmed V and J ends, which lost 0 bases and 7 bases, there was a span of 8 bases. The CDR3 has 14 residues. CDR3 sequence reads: CASSLEDPANVLTF. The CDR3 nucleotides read TGCGCCAGCAGCTTGGAGGACCCTGCCAACGTCCTGACTTTC.

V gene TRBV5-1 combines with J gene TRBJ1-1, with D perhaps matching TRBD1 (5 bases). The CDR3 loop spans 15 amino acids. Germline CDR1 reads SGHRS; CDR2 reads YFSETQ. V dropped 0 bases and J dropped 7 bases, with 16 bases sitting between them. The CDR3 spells CASSLVGTETYEAFF. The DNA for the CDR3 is TGCGCCAGCAGCTTGGTTGGGACCGAAACCTATGAAGCTTTCTTT.

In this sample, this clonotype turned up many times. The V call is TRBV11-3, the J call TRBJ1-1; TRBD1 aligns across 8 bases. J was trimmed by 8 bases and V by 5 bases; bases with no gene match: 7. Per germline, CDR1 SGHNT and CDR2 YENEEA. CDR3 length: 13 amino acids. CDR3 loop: CASSPTGVSEAFF. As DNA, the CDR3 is TGTGCCAGCAGCCCGACAGGGGTATCGGAAGCTTTCTTT.

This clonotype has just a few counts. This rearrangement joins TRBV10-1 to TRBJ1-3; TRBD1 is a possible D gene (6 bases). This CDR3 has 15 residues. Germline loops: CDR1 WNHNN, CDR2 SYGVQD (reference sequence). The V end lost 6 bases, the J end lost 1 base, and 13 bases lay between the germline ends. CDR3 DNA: TGCGCCAGCAGCGACACAGGGCGATCTGGAAACACCATATATTTT. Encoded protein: CASSDTGRSGNTIYF.

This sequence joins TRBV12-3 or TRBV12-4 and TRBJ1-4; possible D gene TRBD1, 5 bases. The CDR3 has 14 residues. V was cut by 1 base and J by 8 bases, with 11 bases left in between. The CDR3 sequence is CASSLVGLREKLFF. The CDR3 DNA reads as TGTGCCAGCAGTTTAGTGGGACTAAGAGAAAAACTGTTTTTT.

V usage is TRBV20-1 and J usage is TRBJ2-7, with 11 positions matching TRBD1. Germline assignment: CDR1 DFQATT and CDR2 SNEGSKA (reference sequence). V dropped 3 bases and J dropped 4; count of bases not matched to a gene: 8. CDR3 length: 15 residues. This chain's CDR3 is CSASFYGQGAYEQYF. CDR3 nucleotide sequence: TGCAGTGCTAGCTTTTACGGACAGGGGGCTTACGAGCAGTACTTC.

The CDR3 sequence: CSARVLQGRTYEQYF. CDR3 sequence (DNA): TGCAGTGCTAGAGTCCTCCAGGGTCGGACCTACGAGCAGTACTTC. The chain combines TRBV20-1 with TRBJ2-7, with a tentative D call TRBD1 (5 bases). Trimming took off 1 base at V and 2 bases at J, with 15 bases between the two ends. Germline values: CDR1 DFQATT, CDR2 SNEGSKA (reference sequence). This CDR3 contains 15 residues.

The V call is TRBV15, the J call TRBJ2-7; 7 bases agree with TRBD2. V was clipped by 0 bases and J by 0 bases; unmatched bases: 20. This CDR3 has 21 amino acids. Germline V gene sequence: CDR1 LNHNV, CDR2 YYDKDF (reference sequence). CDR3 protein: CATSRDRLGLAAERSSYEQYF. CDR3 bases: TGTGCCACCAGCAGAGATCGTTTAGGGCTAGCGGCGGAAAGGAGCTCCTACGAGCAGTACTTC.

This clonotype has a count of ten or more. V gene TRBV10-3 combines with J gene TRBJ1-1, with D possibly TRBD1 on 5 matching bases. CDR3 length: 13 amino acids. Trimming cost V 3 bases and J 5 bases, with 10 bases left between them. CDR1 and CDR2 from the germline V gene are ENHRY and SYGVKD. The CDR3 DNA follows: TGTGCCATCAGTGATCAGGGAGAGACTGAAGCTTTCTTT. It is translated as CAISDQGETEAFF.

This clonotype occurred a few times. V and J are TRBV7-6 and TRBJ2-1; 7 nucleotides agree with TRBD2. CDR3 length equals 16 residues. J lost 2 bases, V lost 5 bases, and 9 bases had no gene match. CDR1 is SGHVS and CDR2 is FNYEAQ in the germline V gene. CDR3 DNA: TGTGCCAGCAGCCCAGTGGCGGGAGTCCCCTACAATGAGCAGTTCTTC. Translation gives CASSPVAGVPYNEQFF.

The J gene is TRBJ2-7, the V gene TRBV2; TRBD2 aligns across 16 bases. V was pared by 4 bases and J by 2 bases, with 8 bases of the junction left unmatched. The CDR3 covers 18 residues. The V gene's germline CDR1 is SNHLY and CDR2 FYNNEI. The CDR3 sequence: CASSGGTSGRARTYEQYF. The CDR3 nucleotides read TGTGCCAGCAGTGGGGGGACTAGCGGGAGGGCCCGAACCTACGAGCAGTACTTC. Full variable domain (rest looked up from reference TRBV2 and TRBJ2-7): EPEVTQTPSHQVTQMGQEVILRCVPISNHLYFYWYRQILGQKVEFLVSFYNNEISEKSEIFDDQFSVERPDGSNFTLKIRSTKLEDSAMYFCASSGGTSGRARTYEQYFGPGTRLTVT.

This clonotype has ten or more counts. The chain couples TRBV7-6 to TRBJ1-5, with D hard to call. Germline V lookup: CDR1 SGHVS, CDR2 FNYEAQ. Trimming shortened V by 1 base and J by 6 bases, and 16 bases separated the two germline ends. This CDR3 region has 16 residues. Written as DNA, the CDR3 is TGTGCCAGCAGCTTAGATGGCGGGCCGGGGAGTCAGCCCCAGCATTTT. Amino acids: CASSLDGGPGSQPQHF.

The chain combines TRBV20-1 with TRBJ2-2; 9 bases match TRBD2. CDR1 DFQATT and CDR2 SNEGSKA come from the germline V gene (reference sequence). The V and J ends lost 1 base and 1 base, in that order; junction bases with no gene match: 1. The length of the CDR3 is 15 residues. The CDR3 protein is CSARASGKNTGELFF. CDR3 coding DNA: TGCAGTGCTAGAGCTAGCGGGAAGAACACCGGGGAGCTGTTTTTT.

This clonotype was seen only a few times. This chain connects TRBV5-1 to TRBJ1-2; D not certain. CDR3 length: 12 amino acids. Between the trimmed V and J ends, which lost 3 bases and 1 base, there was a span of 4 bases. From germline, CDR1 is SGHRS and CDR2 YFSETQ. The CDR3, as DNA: TGCGCCAGCAGCTCCTATAACTATGGCTACACCTTC. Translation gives CASSSYNYGYTF. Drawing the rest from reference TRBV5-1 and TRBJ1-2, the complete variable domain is KAGVTQTPRYLIKTRGQQVTLSCSPISGHRSVSWYQQTPGQGLQFLFEYFSETQRNKGNFPGRFSGRQFSNSRSEMNVSTLELGDSALYLCASSSYNYGYTFGSGTRLTVV.

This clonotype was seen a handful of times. The CDR3 protein is CASSSPGWDMSYGYTF. CDR3 coding DNA: TGTGCCAGCAGCTCACCCGGCTGGGATATGTCCTATGGCTACACCTTC. The gene calls are TRBV7-6 and TRBJ1-2; D gene unclear. The V and J ends lost 4 bases and 4 bases respectively, with 19 bases between them. The CDR3 length is 16 residues. Germline V gene lookup returns CDR1 SGHVS and CDR2 FNYEAQ.

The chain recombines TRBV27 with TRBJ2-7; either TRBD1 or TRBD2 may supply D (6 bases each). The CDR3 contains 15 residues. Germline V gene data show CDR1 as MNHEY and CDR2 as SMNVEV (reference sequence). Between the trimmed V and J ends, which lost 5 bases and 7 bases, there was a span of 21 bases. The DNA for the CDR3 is TGTGCCAGCAGTCCCCATAAAGGAGGGACAAGGGAGCAGTACTTC. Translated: CASSPHKGGTREQYF.

The CDR3 protein is CASSASGTVNTEAFF. Written as DNA, the CDR3 is TGTGCCAGCAGTGCATCCGGGACAGTGAACACTGAAGCTTTCTTT. The genes are TRBV28 and TRBJ1-1; 7 nucleotides align to TRBD1. The CDR3 consists of 15 residues. Per germline, CDR1 MDHEN and CDR2 SYDVKM. The trim removed 5 bases at V and 0 bases at J, leaving 6 bases unmatched.

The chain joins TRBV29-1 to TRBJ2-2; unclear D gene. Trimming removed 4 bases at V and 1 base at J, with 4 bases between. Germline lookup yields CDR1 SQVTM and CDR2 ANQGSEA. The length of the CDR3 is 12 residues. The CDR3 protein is CSVVRNTGELFF. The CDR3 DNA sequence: TGCAGCGTTGTTCGGAACACCGGGGAGCTGTTTTTT.

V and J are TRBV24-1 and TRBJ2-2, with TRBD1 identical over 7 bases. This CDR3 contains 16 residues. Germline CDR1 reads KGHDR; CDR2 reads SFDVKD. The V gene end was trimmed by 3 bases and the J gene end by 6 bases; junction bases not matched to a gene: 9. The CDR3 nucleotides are TGTGCCACCAGTGATGTGGACAGGACAGATCCCGGGGAGCTGTTTTTT. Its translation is CATSDVDRTDPGELFF.

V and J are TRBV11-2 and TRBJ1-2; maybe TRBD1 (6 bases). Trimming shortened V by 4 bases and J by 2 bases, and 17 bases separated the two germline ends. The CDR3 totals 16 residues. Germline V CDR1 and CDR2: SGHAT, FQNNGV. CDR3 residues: CASSSGVDRENYGYTF. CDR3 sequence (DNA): TGTGCCAGCAGCTCCGGGGTGGACAGAGAAAACTATGGCTACACCTTC.

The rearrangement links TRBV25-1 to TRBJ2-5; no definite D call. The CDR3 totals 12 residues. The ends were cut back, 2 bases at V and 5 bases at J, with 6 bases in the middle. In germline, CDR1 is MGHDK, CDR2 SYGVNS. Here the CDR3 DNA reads TGTGCCAGCAGTGAACCACATGAGACCCAGTACTTC. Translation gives CASSEPHETQYF.

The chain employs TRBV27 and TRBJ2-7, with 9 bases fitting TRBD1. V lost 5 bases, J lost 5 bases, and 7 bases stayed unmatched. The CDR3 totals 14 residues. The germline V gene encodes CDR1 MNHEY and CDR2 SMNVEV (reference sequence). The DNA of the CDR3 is TGTGCCAGCAGTCCCTGGACAGGGGCTCACGAGCAGTACTTC. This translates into CASSPWTGAHEQYF.

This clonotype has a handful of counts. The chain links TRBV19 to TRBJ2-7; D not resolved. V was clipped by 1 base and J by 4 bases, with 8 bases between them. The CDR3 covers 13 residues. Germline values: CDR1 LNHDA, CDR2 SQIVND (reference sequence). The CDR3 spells CASSIGRRYEQYF. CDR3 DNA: TGTGCCAGTAGTATAGGACGGAGATACGAGCAGTACTTC.

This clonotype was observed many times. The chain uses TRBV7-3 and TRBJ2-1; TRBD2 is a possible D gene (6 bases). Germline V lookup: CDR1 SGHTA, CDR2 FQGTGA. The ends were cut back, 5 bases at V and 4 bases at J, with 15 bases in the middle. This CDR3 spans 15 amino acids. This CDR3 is CASSPGLAKYNEQFF. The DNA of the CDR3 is TGTGCCAGCAGCCCCGGGCTAGCGAAATACAATGAGCAGTTCTTC.